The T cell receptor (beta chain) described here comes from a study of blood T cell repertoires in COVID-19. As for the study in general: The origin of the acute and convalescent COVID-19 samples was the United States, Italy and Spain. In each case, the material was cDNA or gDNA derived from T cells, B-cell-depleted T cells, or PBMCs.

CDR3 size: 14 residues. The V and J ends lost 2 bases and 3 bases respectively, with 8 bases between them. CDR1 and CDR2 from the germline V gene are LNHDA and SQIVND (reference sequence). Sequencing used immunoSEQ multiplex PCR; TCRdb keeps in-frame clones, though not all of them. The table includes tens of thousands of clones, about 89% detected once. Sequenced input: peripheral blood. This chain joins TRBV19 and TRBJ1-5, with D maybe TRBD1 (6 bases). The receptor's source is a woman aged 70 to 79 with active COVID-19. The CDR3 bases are TGTGCCAGTAGTATAAGGGGGATCAATCAGCCCCAGCATTTT. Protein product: CASSIRGINQPQHF.